This T cell receptor (beta chain) appears in the sequencing data of a study of shared clonotypes between healthy human individuals. Among the donors, all were Caucasian adults who lived in Nashville, Tennessee. The CD4+ fraction was divided into a CD45RA+ naive subset and a CD45RA-negative memory subset. Comment on this clone: What it binds is not known.

Method: immunoSEQ multiplex PCR; TCRdb's copy keeps in-frame clones and lacks some. The sample has 2 million to 3 million clones, 90% to 95% seen once. General study points: On the whole, naive subsets had larger estimated richness than memory subsets had. Generation probabilities of non-shared clonotypes were lower (relative to those shared by all four donors).

This CDR3 contains 18 residues. Germline lookup yields CDR1 MDHEN and CDR2 SYDVKM. Trimming cost V 5 bases and J 7 bases; bases outside gene matches: 12. The sequenced sample was naive CD4+ T cells from PBMCs. Subset here: CD45RA+ positively selected. This receptor was taken from a young man in good health. Some clones in this sample may be carry-over from other donors' samples. This rearrangement joins TRBV28 to TRBJ2-1; TRBD2 aligns across 15 bases. In DNA, the CDR3 is TGTGCCAGCAGTGCCAGGATTGGGACTAGCGGGAGGTTAAATGAGCAGTTCTTC. Its translation is CASSARIGTSGRLNEQFF.